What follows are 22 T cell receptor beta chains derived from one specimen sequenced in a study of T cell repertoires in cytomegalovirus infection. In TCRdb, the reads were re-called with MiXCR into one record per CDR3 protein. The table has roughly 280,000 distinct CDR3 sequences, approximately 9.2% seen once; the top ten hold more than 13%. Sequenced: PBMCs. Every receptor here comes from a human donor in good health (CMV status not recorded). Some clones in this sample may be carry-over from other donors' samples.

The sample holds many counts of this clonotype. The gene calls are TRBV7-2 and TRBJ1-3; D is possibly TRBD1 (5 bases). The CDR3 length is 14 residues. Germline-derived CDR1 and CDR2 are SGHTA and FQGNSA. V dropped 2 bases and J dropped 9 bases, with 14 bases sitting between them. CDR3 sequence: CASSLQGSLGTIYF. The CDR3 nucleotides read TGTGCCAGCAGCTTACAGGGTTCCTTGGGCACCATATATTTT. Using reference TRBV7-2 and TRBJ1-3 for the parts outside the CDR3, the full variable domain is GAGVSQSPSNKVTEKGKDVELRCDPISGHTALYWYRQSLGQGLEFLIYFQGNSAPDKSGLPSDRFSAERTGGSVSTLTIQRTQQEDSAVYLCASSLQGSLGTIYFGEGSWLTVV.

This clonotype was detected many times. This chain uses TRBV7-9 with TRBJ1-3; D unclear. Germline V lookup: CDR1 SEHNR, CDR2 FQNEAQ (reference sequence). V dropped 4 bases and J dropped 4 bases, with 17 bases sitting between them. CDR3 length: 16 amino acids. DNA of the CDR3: TGTGCCAGCAGCTCGGCCGGACGGGTTTCGGGAAACACCATATATTTT. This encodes CASSSAGRVSGNTIYF.

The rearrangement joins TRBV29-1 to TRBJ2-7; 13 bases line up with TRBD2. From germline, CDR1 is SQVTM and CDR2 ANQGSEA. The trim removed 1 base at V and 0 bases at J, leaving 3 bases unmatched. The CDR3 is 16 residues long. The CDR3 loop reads CSVEGGTSGVSYEQYF. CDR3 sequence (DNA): TGCAGCGTTGAAGGTGGGACTAGCGGGGTCTCCTACGAGCAGTACTTC.

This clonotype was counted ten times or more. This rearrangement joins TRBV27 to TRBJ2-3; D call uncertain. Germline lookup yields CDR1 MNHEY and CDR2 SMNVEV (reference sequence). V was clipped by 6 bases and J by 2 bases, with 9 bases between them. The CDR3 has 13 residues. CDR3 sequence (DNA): TGTGCCAGCAGGCCACAACCCACAGATACGCAGTATTTT. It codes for CASRPQPTDTQYF.

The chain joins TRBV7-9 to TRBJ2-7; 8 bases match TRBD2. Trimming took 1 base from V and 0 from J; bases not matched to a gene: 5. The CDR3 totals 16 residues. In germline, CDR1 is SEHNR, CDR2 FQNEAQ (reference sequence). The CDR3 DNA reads TGTGCCAGCAGCTTAGACGGGGGGGCAGCCTCCTACGAGCAGTACTTC. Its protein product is CASSLDGGAASYEQYF.

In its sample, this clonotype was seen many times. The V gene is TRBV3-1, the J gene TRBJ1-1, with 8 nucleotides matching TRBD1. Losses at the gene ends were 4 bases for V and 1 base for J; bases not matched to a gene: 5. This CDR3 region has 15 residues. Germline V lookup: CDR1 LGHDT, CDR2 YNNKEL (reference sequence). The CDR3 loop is CASSRRQGWNTEAFF. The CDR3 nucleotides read TGTGCCAGCAGCCGCCGACAGGGGTGGAACACTGAAGCTTTCTTT.

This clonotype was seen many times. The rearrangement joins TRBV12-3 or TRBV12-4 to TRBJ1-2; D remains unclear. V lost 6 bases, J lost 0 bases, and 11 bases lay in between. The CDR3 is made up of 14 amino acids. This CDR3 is CASSRPLANYGYTF. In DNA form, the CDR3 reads TGTGCCAGCAGCCGTCCGCTAGCTAACTATGGCTACACCTTC.

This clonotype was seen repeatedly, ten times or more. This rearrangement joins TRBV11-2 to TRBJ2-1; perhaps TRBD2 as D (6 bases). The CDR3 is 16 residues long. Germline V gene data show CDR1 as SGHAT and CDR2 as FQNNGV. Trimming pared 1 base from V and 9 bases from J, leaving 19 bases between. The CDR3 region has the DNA TGTGCCAGCAGCTTAGTCGGTCGGGGACTTCGTCCTGAGCAGTTCTTC. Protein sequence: CASSLVGRGLRPEQFF.

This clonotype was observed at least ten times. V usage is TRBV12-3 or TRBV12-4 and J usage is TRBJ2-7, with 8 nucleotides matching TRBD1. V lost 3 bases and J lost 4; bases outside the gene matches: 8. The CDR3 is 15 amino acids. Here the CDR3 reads CASSFRAGGLYEQYF. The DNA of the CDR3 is TGTGCCAGCAGTTTTAGGGCAGGGGGCTTGTACGAGCAGTACTTC.

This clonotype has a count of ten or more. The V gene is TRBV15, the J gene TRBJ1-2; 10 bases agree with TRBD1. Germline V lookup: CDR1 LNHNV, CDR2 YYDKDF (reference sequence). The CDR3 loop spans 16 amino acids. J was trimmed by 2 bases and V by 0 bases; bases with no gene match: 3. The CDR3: CATSREGQGKNYGYTF. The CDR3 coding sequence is TGTGCCACCAGCAGAGAGGGACAGGGGAAGAACTATGGCTACACCTTC. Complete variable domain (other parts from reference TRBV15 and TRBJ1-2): DAMVIQNPRYQVTQFGKPVTLSCSQTLNHNVMYWYQQKSSQAPKLLFHYYDKDFNNEADTPDNFQSRRPNTSFCFLDIRSPGLGDTAMYLCATSREGQGKNYGYTFGSGTRLTVV.

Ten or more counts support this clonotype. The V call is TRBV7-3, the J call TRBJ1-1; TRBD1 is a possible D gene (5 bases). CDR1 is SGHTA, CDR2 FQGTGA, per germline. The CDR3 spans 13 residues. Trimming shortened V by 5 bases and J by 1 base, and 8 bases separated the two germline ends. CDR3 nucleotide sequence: TGTGCCAGCAGCCGACAGCGGAACACTGAAGCTTTCTTT. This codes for CASSRQRNTEAFF.

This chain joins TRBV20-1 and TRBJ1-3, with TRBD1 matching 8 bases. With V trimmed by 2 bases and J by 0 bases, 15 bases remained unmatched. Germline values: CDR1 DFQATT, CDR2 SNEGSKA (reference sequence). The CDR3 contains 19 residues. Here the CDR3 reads CSARPSLGQGAISGNTIYF. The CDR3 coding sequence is TGCAGTGCTAGACCCTCCCTTGGGCAGGGGGCAATCTCTGGAAACACCATATATTTT.

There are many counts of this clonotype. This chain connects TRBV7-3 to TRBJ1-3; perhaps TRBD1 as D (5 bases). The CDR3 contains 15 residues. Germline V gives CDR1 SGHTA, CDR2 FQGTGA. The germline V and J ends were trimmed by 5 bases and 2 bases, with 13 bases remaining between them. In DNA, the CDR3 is TGTGCCAGCAGCAAAAGAGGGGATACTGGAAACACCATATATTTT. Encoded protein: CASSKRGDTGNTIYF.

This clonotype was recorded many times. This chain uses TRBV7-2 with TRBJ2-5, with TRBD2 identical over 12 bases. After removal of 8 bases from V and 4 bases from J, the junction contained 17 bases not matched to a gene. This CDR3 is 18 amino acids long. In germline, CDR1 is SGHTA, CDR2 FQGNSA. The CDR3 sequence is CASAFTTSGGPVGETQYF. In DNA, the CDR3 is TGTGCCAGCGCCTTCACCACTAGCGGGGGGCCAGTAGGAGAGACCCAGTACTTC. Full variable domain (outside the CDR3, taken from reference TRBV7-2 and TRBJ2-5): GAGVSQSPSNKVTEKGKDVELRCDPISGHTALYWYRQSLGQGLEFLIYFQGNSAPDKSGLPSDRFSAERTGGSVSTLTIQRTQQEDSAVYLCASAFTTSGGPVGETQYFGPGTRLLVL.

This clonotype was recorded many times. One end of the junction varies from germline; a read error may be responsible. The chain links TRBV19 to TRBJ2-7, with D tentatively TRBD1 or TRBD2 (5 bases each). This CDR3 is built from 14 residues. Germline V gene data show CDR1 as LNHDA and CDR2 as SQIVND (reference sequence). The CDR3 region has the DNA TGTGCCAGCAGTATTGAGGGGAGCTCCTACGAGCAGTACTTC. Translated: CASSIEGSSYEQYF.

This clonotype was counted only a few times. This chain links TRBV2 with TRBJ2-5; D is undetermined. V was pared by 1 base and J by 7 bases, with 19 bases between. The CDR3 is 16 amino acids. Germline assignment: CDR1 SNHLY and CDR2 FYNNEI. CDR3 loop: CASSEGSRTSSVTQYF. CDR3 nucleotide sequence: TGTGCCAGCAGTGAAGGGTCCCGGACCTCAAGTGTGACCCAGTACTTC.

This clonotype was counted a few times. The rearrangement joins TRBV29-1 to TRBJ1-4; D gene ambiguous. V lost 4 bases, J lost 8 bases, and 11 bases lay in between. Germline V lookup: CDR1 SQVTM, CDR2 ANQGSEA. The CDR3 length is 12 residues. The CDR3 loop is CSVGMVGEKLFF. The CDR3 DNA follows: TGCAGCGTTGGTATGGTAGGAGAAAAACTGTTTTTT.

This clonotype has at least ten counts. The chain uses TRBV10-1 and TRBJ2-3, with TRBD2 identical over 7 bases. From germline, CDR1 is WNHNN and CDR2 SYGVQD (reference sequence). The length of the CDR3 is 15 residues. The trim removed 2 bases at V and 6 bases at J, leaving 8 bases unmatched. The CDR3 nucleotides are TGCGCCAGCAGTGAGGAGGGTCTAGCGGTGGATACGCAGTATTTT. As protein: CASSEEGLAVDTQYF.

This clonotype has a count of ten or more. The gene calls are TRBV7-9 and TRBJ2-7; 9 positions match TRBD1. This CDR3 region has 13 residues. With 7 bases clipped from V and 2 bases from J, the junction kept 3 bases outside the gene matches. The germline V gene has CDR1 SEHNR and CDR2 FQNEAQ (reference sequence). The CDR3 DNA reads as TGTGCCAGCAACAGGGACAGGGCCTACGAGCAGTACTTC. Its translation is CASNRDRAYEQYF.

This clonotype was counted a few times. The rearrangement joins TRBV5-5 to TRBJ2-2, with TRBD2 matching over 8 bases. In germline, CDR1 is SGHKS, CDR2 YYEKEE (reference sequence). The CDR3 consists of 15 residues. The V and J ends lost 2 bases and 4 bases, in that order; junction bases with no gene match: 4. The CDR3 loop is CASSFGGAVTGELFF. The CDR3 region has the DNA TGTGCCAGCAGCTTCGGGGGGGCGGTCACCGGGGAGCTGTTTTTT.

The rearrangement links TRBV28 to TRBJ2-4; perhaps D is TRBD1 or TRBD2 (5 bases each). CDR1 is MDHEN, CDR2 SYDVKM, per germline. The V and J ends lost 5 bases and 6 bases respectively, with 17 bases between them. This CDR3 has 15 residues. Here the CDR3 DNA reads TGTGCCAGCAGTAATCGTAGGGGAGCAGGAAACATTCAGTACTTC. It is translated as CASSNRRGAGNIQYF.

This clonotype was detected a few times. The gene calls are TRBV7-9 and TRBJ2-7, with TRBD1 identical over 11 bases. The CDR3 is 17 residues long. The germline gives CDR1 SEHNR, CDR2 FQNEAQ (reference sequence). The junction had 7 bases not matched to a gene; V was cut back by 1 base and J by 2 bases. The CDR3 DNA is TGTGCCAGCAGCTTAGGGACAGGGGGCGCGAGGACCTACGAGCAGTACTTC. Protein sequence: CASSLGTGGARTYEQYF.